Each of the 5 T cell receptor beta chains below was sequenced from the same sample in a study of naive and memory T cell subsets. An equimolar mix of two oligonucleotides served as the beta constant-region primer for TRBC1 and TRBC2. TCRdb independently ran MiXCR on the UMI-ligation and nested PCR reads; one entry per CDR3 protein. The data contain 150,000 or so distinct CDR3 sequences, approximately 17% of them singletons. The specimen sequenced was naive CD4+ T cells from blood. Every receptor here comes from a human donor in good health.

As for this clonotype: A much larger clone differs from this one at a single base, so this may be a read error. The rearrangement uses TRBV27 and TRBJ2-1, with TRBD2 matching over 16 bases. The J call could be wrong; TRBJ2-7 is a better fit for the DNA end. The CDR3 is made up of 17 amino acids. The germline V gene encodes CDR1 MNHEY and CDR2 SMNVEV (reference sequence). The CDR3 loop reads CASSSGTSGRADNEQYF. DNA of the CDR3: TGTGCCAGCAGTTCAGGGACTAGCGGGAGGGCCGACAATGAGCAGTACTTC.

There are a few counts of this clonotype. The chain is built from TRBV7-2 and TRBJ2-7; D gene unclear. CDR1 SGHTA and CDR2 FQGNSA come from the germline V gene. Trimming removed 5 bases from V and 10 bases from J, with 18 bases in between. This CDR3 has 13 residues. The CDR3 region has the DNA TGTGCCAGCAGCCGTGCCTTGACCCCCGCCCAGTACTTC. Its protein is CASSRALTPAQYF.

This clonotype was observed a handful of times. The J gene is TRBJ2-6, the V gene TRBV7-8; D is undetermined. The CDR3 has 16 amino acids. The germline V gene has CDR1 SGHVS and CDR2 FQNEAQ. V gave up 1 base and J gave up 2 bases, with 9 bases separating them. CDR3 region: CASSLVRLTGANVLTF. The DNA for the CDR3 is TGTGCCAGCAGCTTAGTAAGGCTGACTGGGGCCAACGTCCTGACTTTC.

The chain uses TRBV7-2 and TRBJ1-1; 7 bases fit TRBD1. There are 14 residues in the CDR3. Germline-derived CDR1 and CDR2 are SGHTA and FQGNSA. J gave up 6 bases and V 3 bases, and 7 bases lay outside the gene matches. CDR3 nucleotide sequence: TGTGCCAGCAGCTTGACAGGGTTGGTGGCTGAAGCTTTCTTT. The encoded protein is CASSLTGLVAEAFF. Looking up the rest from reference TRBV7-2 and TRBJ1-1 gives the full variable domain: GAGVSQSPSNKVTEKGKDVELRCDPISGHTALYWYRQSLGQGLEFLIYFQGNSAPDKSGLPSDRFSAERTGGSVSTLTIQRTQQEDSAVYLCASSLTGLVAEAFFGQGTRLTVV.

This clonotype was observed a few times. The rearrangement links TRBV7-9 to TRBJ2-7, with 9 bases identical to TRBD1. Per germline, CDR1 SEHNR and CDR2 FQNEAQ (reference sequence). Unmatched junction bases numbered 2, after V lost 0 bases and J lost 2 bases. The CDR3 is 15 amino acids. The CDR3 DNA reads TGTGCCAGCAGCTTAGCGGGGACAGGGCCCTACGAGCAGTACTTC. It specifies CASSLAGTGPYEQYF. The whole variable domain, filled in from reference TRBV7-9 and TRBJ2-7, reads DTGVSQNPRHKITKRGQNVTFRCDPISEHNRLYWYRQTLGQGPEFLTYFQNEAQLEKSRLLSDRFSAERPKGSFSTLEIQRTEQGDSAMYLCASSLAGTGPYEQYFGPGTRLTVT.